The present TCR beta chain was sequenced within a study of blood T cell repertoires in COVID-19. On the study more broadly: The samples span acute and convalescent COVID-19 from the United States, Italy and Spain. T cells, B-cell-depleted T cells, or PBMCs provided the cDNA or gDNA that served as material.

Germline CDR1 is MNHEY and CDR2 is SVGAGI. With 0 bases removed from V and 1 base from J, the gap between germline ends came to 6 bases. CDR3 size: 14 residues. Original analysis: Nucleated cell counts were estimated from reference gene primer amplification. Sequencing used immunoSEQ multiplex PCR; TCRdb keeps in-frame clones, though not all of them. That table gives V, J and clone size, and the DNA gave D and trimming. This sample has 150,000 to 200,000 clones, with approximately 85% found just once. This sequence joins TRBV6-5 and TRBJ1-2; D not certain. Sequencing was performed on peripheral blood. This receptor was identified in an elderly woman with acute or convalescent COVID-19. The CDR3 loop reads CASSYSSSNYGYTF. The CDR3 nucleotides are TGTGCCAGCAGTTACTCGAGTAGTAACTATGGCTACACCTTC.